What follows is one TCR beta chain and its context. Its antigen is currently unknown. There are 13 residues in the CDR3. Germline V gene data show CDR1 as MGHRA and CDR2 as YSYEKL. The germline V and J ends were trimmed by 4 bases and 6 bases, with 9 bases remaining between them. The data were taken from a study of T cells in Graves' hyperthyroidism and ophthalmopathy. Overall study findings and caveats: Ophthalmopathy was distinguished from stable hyperthyroidism by 13 V-J signatures.

Patients counted as stable if ophthalmopathy did not develop within 18 months. Reasons for excluding patients were uncontrolled infection, other autoimmune disease, pregnancy or lactation. It was RNA transcripts that yielded the amplified TCR beta CDR3 regions. TCR CDR3 underwent first-round RT-PCR with the HTBI primer set. TCRdb re-called the multiplex PCR reads with MiXCR, one entry per CDR3 protein. The sample consists of around 450,000 distinct CDR3 sequences, around 16% of them appearing once. This chain joins TRBV4-1 and TRBJ1-4; D not certain. Specimen: blood. This clonotype was obtained from a woman younger than 30 with Graves' hyperthyroidism. For the CDR3, the DNA is TGCGCCAGCAGCCTCACGAAGGATGAAAAACTGTTTTTT. Amino acids: CASSLTKDEKLFF.